These 18 T cell receptor beta chains were all obtained from the same sample, sequenced in a study of blood T cell repertoires in COVID-19. TCRdb's table, derived via immunoSEQ multiplex PCR, lists solely in-frame clones and lacks some. The sample comprises around 400,000 clones, approximately 89% of which are singletons, and approximately 1.5% rests with the top ten. The material sequenced was PBMCs or T cells enriched from blood (not recorded which). The receptors originated from a woman in her thirties who had recovered from COVID-19.

This clone appeared a few times. The rearrangement uses TRBV7-3 and TRBJ1-2; TRBD1 matches at 7 bases. CDR3 length: 13 amino acids. Losses at the gene ends were 4 bases for V and 10 bases for J; bases not matched to a gene: 9. The V gene's germline CDR1 is SGHTA and CDR2 FQGTGA. The CDR3: CASSSGTASDYTF. The CDR3 nucleotides read TGTGCCAGCAGCTCTGGGACAGCCAGTGACTACACCTTC.

The chain combines TRBV27 with TRBJ1-2; tentative D call: TRBD1 (6 bases). The CDR3 has 16 residues. Germline CDR1 is MNHEY and CDR2 is SMNVEV (reference sequence). The V end lost 3 bases, the J end lost 2 bases, and 16 bases lay between the germline ends. The CDR3 DNA reads TGTGCCAGCAGTTTCAACCTTCACAGGGCAAACTATGGCTACACCTTC. Its protein is CASSFNLHRANYGYTF.

V gene TRBV24-1 combines with J gene TRBJ2-3; maybe TRBD2 (7 bases). The V end was cut by 3 bases, the J end by 4 bases, with 16 bases between. The germline CDR1 and CDR2 sequences are KGHDR and SFDVKD. The CDR3 is 16 residues long. The CDR3 DNA sequence: TGTGCCACCAGTGATCTGGGGGGGGCGTTTGCAGATACGCAGTATTTT. Translating it yields CATSDLGGAFADTQYF.

CDR3 bases: TGTGCCAGCAGTCCAGGGACAGCAATTACTGAGCAGTTCTTC. Residues: CASSPGTAITEQFF. The chain links TRBV6-5 to TRBJ2-1, with 7 positions matching TRBD1. The CDR3 has 14 residues. Germline trimming cut 5 bases from V and 9 bases from J; bases unmatched to any gene: 10. The germline CDR1 and CDR2 sequences are MNHEY and SVGAGI.

The genes are TRBV3-1 (or the pseudogene TRBV3-2) and TRBJ1-5, with 7 bases matching TRBD1. Germline V CDR1 and CDR2: LGHDT, YNNKEL (reference sequence). The CDR3 totals 15 residues. The V gene end was trimmed by 3 bases and the J gene end by 7 bases; junction bases not matched to a gene: 9. CDR3 sequence: CASSQTWDSRQPQHF. In DNA, the CDR3 is TGTGCCAGCAGCCAGACCTGGGACAGTAGGCAGCCCCAGCATTTT.

The chain has TRBV5-1 and TRBJ1-6; 8 positions match TRBD1. After removal of 4 bases from V and 5 bases from J, the junction contained 5 bases not matched to a gene. The CDR3 is made up of 15 amino acids. The germline gives CDR1 SGHRS, CDR2 YFSETQ. The CDR3 loop reads CASSPDRANNSPLHF. The CDR3 DNA sequence: TGCGCCAGCAGCCCGGACAGGGCGAATAATTCACCCCTCCACTTT.

The rearrangement uses TRBV27 and TRBJ2-3; D might be TRBD2 (6 bases). The germline gives CDR1 MNHEY, CDR2 SMNVEV (reference sequence). CDR3 length: 15 amino acids. Trimming took 5 bases from V and 2 from J, leaving 14 bases between them. The DNA for the CDR3 is TGTGCCAGCAGTCCAAGACTAGGGCCCACAGATACGCAGTATTTT. It specifies CASSPRLGPTDTQYF.

The chain recombines TRBV28 with TRBJ2-5; TRBD2 matches at 13 bases. CDR3 length: 15 residues. Trimming cost V 6 bases and J 3 bases; bases outside gene matches: 4. CDR1 is MDHEN and CDR2 is SYDVKM in the germline V gene. CDR3 region: CASRAGLAGEETQYF. The CDR3 nucleotides read TGTGCCAGCAGAGCCGGACTAGCGGGAGAAGAGACCCAGTACTTC.

Remarks on this clone: Other DNA sequences in the same sample also yield this CDR3. The chain joins TRBV4-1 to TRBJ1-1, with D tentatively TRBD1 (6 bases). The germline gives CDR1 MGHRA, CDR2 YSYEKL. This CDR3 has 14 amino acids. V was trimmed by 3 bases and J by 6 bases, leaving 14 bases between them. This CDR3 is CASSHSQGLSEAFF. In nucleotides, the CDR3 is TGCGCCAGCAGCCATTCACAGGGTTTGTCTGAAGCTTTCTTT.

The chain has TRBV13 and TRBJ2-5; 12 bases line up with TRBD2. The CDR3 consists of 16 residues. The junction had 6 bases not matched to a gene; V was cut back by 5 bases and J by 2 bases. The germline V gene encodes CDR1 PRHDT and CDR2 FYEKMQ (reference sequence). CDR3 nucleotide sequence: TGTGCCAGCAGCCCCCGACTAGCGGGGGTGCAAGAGACCCAGTACTTC. Its protein product is CASSPRLAGVQETQYF.

This chain joins TRBV7-2 and TRBJ1-3; tentative D call: TRBD1 (6 bases). The V end was cut by 1 base, the J end by 4 bases, with 14 bases between. Germline loops: CDR1 SGHTA, CDR2 FQGNSA. The CDR3 runs to 16 residues. In nucleotides, the CDR3 is TGTGCCAGCAGCTTAGGGGGGCACTTAGGAGGAAACACCATATATTTT. Residues: CASSLGGHLGGNTIYF. The whole variable domain, filled in from reference TRBV7-2 and TRBJ1-3, reads GAGVSQSPSNKVTEKGKDVELRCDPISGHTALYWYRQSLGQGLEFLIYFQGNSAPDKSGLPSDRFSAERTGGSVSTLTIQRTQQEDSAVYLCASSLGGHLGGNTIYFGEGSWLTVV.

This clone was recorded once. This rearrangement joins TRBV12-5 to TRBJ1-4, with TRBD1 as a possible D gene (6 bases). Trimming took off 0 bases at V and 8 bases at J, with 13 bases between the two ends. This CDR3 region has 15 residues. Germline V gene sequence: CDR1 LGHNT, CDR2 FRNRAP. CDR3 loop: CASGLVLAGAEKLFF. The CDR3 bases are TGTGCTAGTGGTTTGGTACTGGCAGGGGCAGAAAAACTGTTTTTT.

The chain is built from TRBV28 and TRBJ1-1; 8 bases match TRBD1. The CDR3 is 13 amino acids. V lost 6 bases, J lost 3 bases, and 3 bases stayed unmatched. Germline V gene lookup returns CDR1 MDHEN and CDR2 SYDVKM. In DNA form, the CDR3 reads TGTGCCAGCAGCCCACAGGGGGACACTGAAGCTTTCTTT. Its translation: CASSPQGDTEAFF.

The chain joins TRBV11-3 to TRBJ1-1, with no clear D. This CDR3 is 11 amino acids long. Germline V gene sequence: CDR1 SGHNT, CDR2 YENEEA. The ends were cut back, 4 bases at V and 7 bases at J, with 7 bases in the middle. CDR3 in amino acids: CASSSEGEAFF. DNA of the CDR3: TGTGCCAGCAGCTCCGAGGGTGAAGCTTTCTTT.

The V call is TRBV15, the J call TRBJ1-3; maybe TRBD1 (5 bases). With 3 bases removed from V and 4 bases from J, the gap between germline ends came to 10 bases. CDR1 LNHNV and CDR2 YYDKDF come from the germline V gene (reference sequence). There are 14 residues in the CDR3. The DNA for the CDR3 is TGTGCCACCAGCAGGGCTCAGGGAGGAAACACCATATATTTT. Encoded protein: CATSRAQGGNTIYF.

This clone occurred once. This chain joins TRBV2 and TRBJ1-3; perhaps TRBD1 as D (5 bases). Germline V lookup: CDR1 SNHLY, CDR2 FYNNEI. This CDR3 is built from 14 residues. The V and J ends lost 6 bases and 7 bases respectively, with 16 bases between them. In nucleotides, the CDR3 is TGTGCCAGCAGGGGGGACTGGATTAAGAACACCATATATTTT. Translated: CASRGDWIKNTIYF.

V and J are TRBV6-4 and TRBJ2-1; 7 bases are shared with TRBD2. The CDR3 has 16 amino acids. Trimming removed 6 bases from V and 2 bases from J; junction bases left unmatched: 10. Germline loops: CDR1 MRHNA, CDR2 SNTAGT. The CDR3 DNA reads as TGTGCCAGCAGGACCCTGCGGGAGTTGCCCTACAATGAGCAGTTCTTC. As protein: CASRTLRELPYNEQFF.

The chain couples TRBV30 to TRBJ1-1; 10 nucleotides line up with TRBD1. This CDR3 has 15 amino acids. Germline values: CDR1 GTSNPN, CDR2 SVGIG (reference sequence). The J segment lost 1 base and the V segment lost 3 bases, leaving 5 bases of the junction unmatched. CDR3 loop: CAWRGDRGKNTEAFF. In nucleotides, the CDR3 is TGTGCCTGGAGGGGGGACAGGGGAAAGAACACTGAAGCTTTCTTT.